These 5 T cell receptor beta chains were sequenced from one sample in a study of T cell responses to AZD1222 COVID-19 vaccine. The protocol was immunoSEQ multiplex PCR, while the TCRdb copy is restricted to in-frame clones and leaves out a portion. The sample has more than 140,000 clones, approximately 90% seen once. The sample consisted of peripheral blood, taken on day 0 of MenACWY control vaccination. All receptors come from an adult in good health.

The chain carries TRBV9 and TRBJ1-6; D is unresolved. Trimming removed 1 base from V and 7 bases from J, with 3 bases in between. This CDR3 contains 12 residues. In germline, CDR1 is SGDLS, CDR2 YYNGEE. The CDR3 loop reads CASSVSNSPLHF. The CDR3 nucleotides are TGTGCCAGCAGCGTATCGAATTCACCCCTCCACTTT.

This clone was counted only a few times. The chain recombines TRBV19 with TRBJ2-6, with 8 bases that match TRBD1. CDR1 is LNHDA, CDR2 SQIVND, per germline (reference sequence). V gave up 6 bases and J gave up 3 bases; unmatched junction bases: 1. CDR3 length: 14 amino acids. CDR3 amino acids: CASRDRVGANVLTF. Written as DNA, the CDR3 is TGTGCCAGTAGGGACAGGGTTGGGGCCAACGTCCTGACTTTC.

This clone was counted only a few times. The chain has TRBV5-1 and TRBJ2-1; D might be TRBD1 or TRBD2, each matching 5 bases. Germline values: CDR1 SGHRS, CDR2 YFSETQ. The V and J ends lost 2 bases and 9 bases respectively, with 12 bases between them. The CDR3 is 13 residues long. CDR3 amino acids: CASSFPGLGEQFF. The CDR3 bases are TGCGCCAGCAGCTTCCCGGGGCTGGGTGAGCAGTTCTTC.

The rearrangement joins TRBV6-6 to TRBJ2-2, with D uncertain. The germline V and J ends were trimmed by 7 bases and 3 bases, with 3 bases remaining between them. Per germline, CDR1 MNHNY and CDR2 SVGAGI (reference sequence). The CDR3 extends over 11 amino acids. CDR3 coding DNA: TGTGCCAGCATATACACCGGGGAGCTGTTTTTT. Amino acid sequence: CASIYTGELFF.

The chain is built from TRBV27 and TRBJ2-7, with unresolved D. V was shortened by 2 bases and J by 1 base, with 12 bases between the two germline ends. The CDR3 consists of 15 residues. Germline V gene lookup returns CDR1 MNHEY and CDR2 SMNVEV (reference sequence). CDR3 protein: CASSLTAVGSYEQYF. CDR3 DNA: TGTGCCAGCAGTTTAACCGCAGTTGGTTCCTACGAGCAGTACTTC.